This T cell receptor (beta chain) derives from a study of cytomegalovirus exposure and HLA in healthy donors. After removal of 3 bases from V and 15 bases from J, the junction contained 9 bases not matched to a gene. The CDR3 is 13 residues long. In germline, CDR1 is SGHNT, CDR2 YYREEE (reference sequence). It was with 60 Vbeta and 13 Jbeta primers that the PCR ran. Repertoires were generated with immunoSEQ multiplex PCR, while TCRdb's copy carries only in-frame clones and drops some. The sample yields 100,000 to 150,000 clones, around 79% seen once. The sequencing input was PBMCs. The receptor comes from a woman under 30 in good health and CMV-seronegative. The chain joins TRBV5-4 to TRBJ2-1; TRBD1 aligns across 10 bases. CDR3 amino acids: CASSSSRDRGRFF. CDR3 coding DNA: TGTGCCAGCAGCTCGTCCCGGGACAGGGGCCGGTTCTTC.